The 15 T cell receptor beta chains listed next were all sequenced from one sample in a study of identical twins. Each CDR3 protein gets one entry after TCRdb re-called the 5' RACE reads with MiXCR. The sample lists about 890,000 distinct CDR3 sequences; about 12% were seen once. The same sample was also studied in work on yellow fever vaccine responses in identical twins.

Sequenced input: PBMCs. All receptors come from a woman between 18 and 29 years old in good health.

The CDR3 DNA reads TGTGCCAGCACTGTAGGACACGCGGTGACCGGGGCCAACGTCCTGACTTTC. It yields the protein CASTVGHAVTGANVLTF. The genes are TRBV6-2 or TRBV6-3 and TRBJ2-6; a weak D match, TRBD1 (5 bases). The germline V gene has CDR1 MNHEY and CDR2 SVGEGT. CDR3 length: 17 amino acids. Trimming took 7 bases from V and 4 from J, leaving 20 bases between them.

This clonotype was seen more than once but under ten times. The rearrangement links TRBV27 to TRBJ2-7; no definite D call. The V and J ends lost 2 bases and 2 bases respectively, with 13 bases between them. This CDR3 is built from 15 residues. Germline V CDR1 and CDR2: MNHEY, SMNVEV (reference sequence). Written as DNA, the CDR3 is TGTGCCAGCAGTTTACTCGCCACTGGAGCCTACGAGCAGTACTTC. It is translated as CASSLLATGAYEQYF.

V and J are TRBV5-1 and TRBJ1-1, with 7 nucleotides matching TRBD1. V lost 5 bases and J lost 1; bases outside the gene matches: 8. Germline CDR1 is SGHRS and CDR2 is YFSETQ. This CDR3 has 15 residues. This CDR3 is CASRAPGQTNTEAFF. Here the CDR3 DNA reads TGCGCCAGCAGAGCCCCGGGACAGACGAACACTGAAGCTTTCTTT.

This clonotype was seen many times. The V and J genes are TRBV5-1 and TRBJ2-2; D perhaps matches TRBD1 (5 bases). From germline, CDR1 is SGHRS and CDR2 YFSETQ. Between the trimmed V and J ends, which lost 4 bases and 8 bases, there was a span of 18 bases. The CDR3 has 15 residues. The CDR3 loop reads CASSEQTVTGGELFF. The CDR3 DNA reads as TGCGCCAGCAGCGAGCAGACAGTGACCGGAGGGGAGCTGTTTTTT.

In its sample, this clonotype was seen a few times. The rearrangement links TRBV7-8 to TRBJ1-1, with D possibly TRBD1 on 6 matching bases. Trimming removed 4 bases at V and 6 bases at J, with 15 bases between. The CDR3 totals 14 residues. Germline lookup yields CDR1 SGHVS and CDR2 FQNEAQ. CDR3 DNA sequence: TGTGCCAGCAGCTATGGGAGGGGGACTGCTGAAGCTTTCTTT. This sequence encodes CASSYGRGTAEAFF.

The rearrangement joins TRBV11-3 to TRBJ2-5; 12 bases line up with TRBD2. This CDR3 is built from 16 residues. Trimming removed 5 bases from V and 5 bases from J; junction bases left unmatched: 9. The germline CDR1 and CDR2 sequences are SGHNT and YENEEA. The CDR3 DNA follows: TGTGCCAGCAGCAACCTACTAGCGGGAGGTGGCGAGACCCAGTACTTC. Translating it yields CASSNLLAGGGETQYF.

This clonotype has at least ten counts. This CDR3 is CASSQDRDAASRYNEQFF. Written as DNA, the CDR3 is TGCGCCAGCAGCCAAGATAGGGATGCGGCCTCCCGCTACAATGAGCAGTTCTTC. The chain employs TRBV4-1 and TRBJ2-1; unclear D gene. CDR1 and CDR2 (germline): MGHRA, YSYEKL. V lost 0 bases to trimming and J lost 3 bases, with 18 bases between them. CDR3 size: 18 residues.

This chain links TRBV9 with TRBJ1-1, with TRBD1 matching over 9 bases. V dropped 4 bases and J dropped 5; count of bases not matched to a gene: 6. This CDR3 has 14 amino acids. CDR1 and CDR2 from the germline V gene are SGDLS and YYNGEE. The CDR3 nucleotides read TGTGCCAGCAGCCCCGGGACAGGGTGGACTGAAGCTTTCTTT. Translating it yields CASSPGTGWTEAFF.

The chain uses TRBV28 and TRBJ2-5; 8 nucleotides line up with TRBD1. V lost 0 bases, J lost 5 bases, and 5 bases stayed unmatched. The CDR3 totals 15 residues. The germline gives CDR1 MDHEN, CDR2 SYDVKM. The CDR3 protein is CASSLWDRDGETQYF. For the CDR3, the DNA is TGTGCCAGCAGTTTATGGGACAGGGATGGCGAGACCCAGTACTTC.

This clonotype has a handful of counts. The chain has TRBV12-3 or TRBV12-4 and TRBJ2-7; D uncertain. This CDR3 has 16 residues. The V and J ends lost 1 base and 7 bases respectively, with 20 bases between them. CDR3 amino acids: CASSLVGDKPMGEQYV. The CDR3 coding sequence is TGTGCCAGCAGTTTAGTCGGCGATAAGCCCATGGGAGAGCAGTACGTC.

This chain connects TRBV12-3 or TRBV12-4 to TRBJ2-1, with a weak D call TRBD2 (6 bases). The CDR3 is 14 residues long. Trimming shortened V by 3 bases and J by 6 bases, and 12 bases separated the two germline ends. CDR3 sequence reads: CASSLGLTSNEQFF. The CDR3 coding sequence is TGTGCCAGCAGTTTGGGACTTACTTCCAATGAGCAGTTCTTC.

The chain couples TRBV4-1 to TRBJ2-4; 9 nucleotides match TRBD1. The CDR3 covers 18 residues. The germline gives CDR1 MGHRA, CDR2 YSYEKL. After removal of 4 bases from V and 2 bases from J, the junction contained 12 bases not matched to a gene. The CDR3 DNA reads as TGCGCCAGCAGCCGCCCAACGGACAGGGGAGGATCCAAAAACATTCAGTACTTC. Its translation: CASSRPTDRGGSKNIQYF.

CDR3 sequence: CASSQVEGGRQETQYF. Written as DNA, the CDR3 is TGCGCCAGCAGCCAAGTTGAGGGGGGTCGTCAAGAGACCCAGTACTTC. The J gene is TRBJ2-5, the V gene TRBV4-1; D could derive from TRBD1 or TRBD2 (6 bases each). This CDR3 contains 16 residues. CDR1 is MGHRA, CDR2 YSYEKL, per germline. V was cut by 1 base and J by 2 bases, with 14 bases left in between.

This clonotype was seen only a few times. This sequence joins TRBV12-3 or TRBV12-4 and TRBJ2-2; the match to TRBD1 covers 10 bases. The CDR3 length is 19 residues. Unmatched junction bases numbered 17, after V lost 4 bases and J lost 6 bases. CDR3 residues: CASSSGTGAGTSQSGELFF. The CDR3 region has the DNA TGTGCCAGCAGTTCCGGGACAGGGGCCGGGACTAGTCAGTCCGGGGAGCTGTTTTTT.

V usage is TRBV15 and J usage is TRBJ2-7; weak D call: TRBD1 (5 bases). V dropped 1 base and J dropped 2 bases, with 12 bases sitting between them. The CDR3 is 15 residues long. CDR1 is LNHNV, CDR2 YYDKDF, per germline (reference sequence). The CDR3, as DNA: TGTGCCACCAGCAGAGGGACATCGTTGACCTACGAGCAGTACGTC. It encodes CATSRGTSLTYEQYV.